A single sample is the source of the 21 T cell receptor beta chains below, sequenced in a study of radiation and T cells in renal cell carcinoma. Sample time point: baseline pretreatment blood. Treatment given: 15 Gy SBRT to primary tumor, nephrectomy 4 weeks later. Repertoires were generated with immunoSEQ multiplex PCR, while TCRdb's copy carries only in-frame clones and drops some. The sample lists 140,000 or so clones; about 88% were seen once. The sample consisted of blood, taken from a patient whose treatment included radiotherapy and nephrectomy. The receptors derive from a woman between 45 and 60 years old with renal cell carcinoma.

The rearrangement uses TRBV30 and TRBJ1-4; D gene uncertain. Between the trimmed V and J ends, which lost 2 bases and 6 bases, there was a span of 25 bases. This CDR3 contains 18 residues. CDR1 and CDR2 from the germline V gene are GTSNPN and SVGIG (reference sequence). In DNA, the CDR3 is TGTGCCTGGAGTCCTGGGTTATTTATTAAACCGGAGGATGAAAAACTGTTTTTT. Translation: CAWSPGLFIKPEDEKLFF. Combining the CDR3 with reference TRBV30 and TRBJ1-4 gives the whole variable domain SQTIHQWPATLVQPVGSPLSLECTVEGTSNPNLYWYRQAAGRGLQLLFYSVGIGQISSEVPQNLSASRPQDRQFILSSKKLLLSDSGFYLCAWSPGLFIKPEDEKLFFGSGTQLSVL.

This chain uses TRBV9 with TRBJ2-5; D may be TRBD1 (5 bases). The CDR3 loop spans 14 amino acids. Trimming pared 0 bases from V and 2 bases from J, leaving 8 bases between. The germline V gene encodes CDR1 SGDLS and CDR2 YYNGEE. The CDR3 reads CASSVGQGQETQYF. Here the CDR3 DNA reads TGTGCCAGCAGCGTAGGGCAGGGACAAGAGACCCAGTACTTC.

The chain is built from TRBV5-1 and TRBJ1-1; D remains unclear. The CDR3 loop spans 15 amino acids. The germline V and J ends were trimmed by 0 bases and 6 bases, with 15 bases remaining between them. Germline assignment: CDR1 SGHRS and CDR2 YFSETQ. CDR3 DNA sequence: TGCGCCAGCAGCTTGGGACGACCCTCCCACGCTGAAGCTTTCTTT. Amino acid sequence: CASSLGRPSHAEAFF.

The genes are TRBV2 and TRBJ1-1; the D gene is possibly TRBD1 (6 bases). Trimming took 6 bases from V and 5 from J, leaving 13 bases between them. The CDR3 runs to 13 residues. Looked up from germline, CDR1 is SNHLY and CDR2 is FYNNEI. Here the CDR3 reads CASSLYRETEAFF. The CDR3 DNA reads TGTGCCAGCAGCCTTTACAGGGAAACTGAAGCTTTCTTT.

J is TRBJ1-1 and V is TRBV7-9, with D unresolved. V gave up 4 bases and J gave up 2 bases, with 11 bases separating them. Germline CDR1 and CDR2: SEHNR and FQNEAQ (reference sequence). The CDR3 length is 14 residues. CDR3 residues: CASSSRTLNTEAFF. The CDR3 nucleotides are TGTGCCAGCAGCTCACGGACTCTTAACACTGAAGCTTTCTTT. The full variable domain, rest sourced from reference TRBV7-9 and TRBJ1-1, is DTGVSQNPRHKITKRGQNVTFRCDPISEHNRLYWYRQTLGQGPEFLTYFQNEAQLEKSRLLSDRFSAERPKGSFSTLEIQRTEQGDSAMYLCASSSRTLNTEAFFGQGTRLTVV.

The rearrangement links TRBV29-1 to TRBJ1-2; D gene ambiguous. The CDR3 is 15 residues long. Germline lookup yields CDR1 SQVTM and CDR2 ANQGSEA. With 2 bases removed from V and 0 bases from J, the gap between germline ends came to 13 bases. This chain's CDR3 is CSVEPLQAANYGYTF. In DNA form, the CDR3 reads TGCAGCGTTGAACCATTGCAGGCAGCTAACTATGGCTACACCTTC. The full variable domain, its missing parts supplied by reference TRBV29-1 and TRBJ1-2, is SAVISQKPSRDICQRGTSLTIQCQVDSQVTMMFWYRQQPGQSLTLIATANQGSEATYESGFVIDKFPISRPNLTFSTLTVSNMSPEDSSIYLCSVEPLQAANYGYTFGSGTRLTVV.

The rearrangement uses TRBV30 and TRBJ2-1; D might be TRBD2 (5 bases). Trimming removed 2 bases from V and 4 bases from J, with 12 bases in between. Germline CDR1 reads GTSNPN; CDR2 reads SVGIG (reference sequence). CDR3 length: 14 residues. CDR3 DNA sequence: TGTGCCTGGAGTCTAGCAAGCCCTTACAATGAGCAGTTCTTC. Translated, it gives CAWSLASPYNEQFF. Full variable domain (remainder filled in from reference TRBV30 and TRBJ2-1): SQTIHQWPATLVQPVGSPLSLECTVEGTSNPNLYWYRQAAGRGLQLLFYSVGIGQISSEVPQNLSASRPQDRQFILSSKKLLLSDSGFYLCAWSLASPYNEQFFGPGTRLTVL.

The chain combines TRBV19 with TRBJ2-5; possible D gene TRBD1, 5 bases. Per germline, CDR1 LNHDA and CDR2 SQIVND (reference sequence). The V end lost 6 bases, the J end lost 1 base, and 6 bases lay between the germline ends. This CDR3 is built from 12 residues. As DNA, the CDR3 is TGTGCCAGTAGGGACACCCAAGAGACCCAGTACTTC. Its translation is CASRDTQETQYF. Drawing the rest from reference TRBV19 and TRBJ2-5, the complete variable domain is DGGITQSPKYLFRKEGQNVTLSCEQNLNHDAMYWYRQDPGQGLRLIYYSQIVNDFQKGDIAEGYSVSREKKESFPLTVTSAQKNPTAFYLCASRDTQETQYFGPGTRLLVL.

CDR3 sequence (DNA): TGCAGCGTTGCAGGGGGCGTACGGAGCACAGATACGCAGTATTTT. It specifies CSVAGGVRSTDTQYF. J is TRBJ2-3 and V is TRBV29-1; TRBD1 agrees at 8 bases. The CDR3 length is 15 residues. V trimming: 4 bases; J trimming: 0 bases; junction bases outside the gene matches: 6. Germline V lookup: CDR1 SQVTM, CDR2 ANQGSEA.

J is TRBJ2-7 and V is TRBV5-6; D gene ambiguous. The V and J ends lost 2 bases and 0 bases respectively, with 6 bases between them. The CDR3 sequence is 13 residues long. Looked up from germline, CDR1 is SGHDT and CDR2 is YYEEEE. The CDR3 DNA sequence: TGTGCCAGCAGCTTAGGGTTCTCCTACGAGCAGTACTTC. Its translation is CASSLGFSYEQYF.

The chain uses TRBV11-2 and TRBJ1-3; TRBD1 is a possible D gene (6 bases). The CDR3 runs 15 residues. V lost 5 bases to trimming and J lost 0 bases, with 11 bases between them. The germline CDR1 and CDR2 sequences are SGHAT and FQNNGV. The CDR3 DNA sequence: TGTGCCAGCAGCCTGACAGGCAACTCTGGAAACACCATATATTTT. Its protein product is CASSLTGNSGNTIYF.

The chain is built from TRBV7-2 and TRBJ1-1; 8 nucleotides agree with TRBD1. Germline assignment: CDR1 SGHTA and CDR2 FQGNSA. This CDR3 is built from 14 residues. The V segment lost 5 bases and the J segment 2 bases; nucleotides outside the gene matches: 4. CDR3 DNA: TGTGCCAGCAGCGTAGGACAGGGTAACACTGAAGCTTTCTTT. The encoded protein is CASSVGQGNTEAFF.

The CDR3 DNA sequence: TGCGCCAGCAGCCAAGACTATACGGACAGGAGTAAGGGCTACACCTTC. This codes for CASSQDYTDRSKGYTF. The chain is built from TRBV4-3 and TRBJ1-2; TRBD1 matches at 7 bases. From germline, CDR1 is LGHNA and CDR2 YSLEER. The ends lost 0 bases at V and 8 bases at J; junction bases unmatched: 12. This CDR3 is built from 16 residues.

This chain joins TRBV6-5 and TRBJ2-1; 7 nucleotides agree with TRBD1. The V segment lost 5 bases and the J segment 6 bases; nucleotides outside the gene matches: 7. The CDR3 covers 14 residues. Germline CDR1 and CDR2: MNHEY and SVGAGI. The CDR3 DNA is TGTGCCAGCAGTCTCAGGGGGTTAAGCAATGAGCAGTTCTTC. Protein: CASSLRGLSNEQFF.

The chain combines TRBV6-5 with TRBJ1-3; D possibly corresponds to TRBD1 (5 bases). Germline V gene sequence: CDR1 MNHEY, CDR2 SVGAGI. Trimming cost V 2 bases and J 2 bases, with 10 bases left between them. The CDR3 contains 15 residues. This chain's CDR3 is CASSYGAGTGNTIYF. For the CDR3, the DNA is TGTGCCAGCAGTTACGGCGCAGGGACTGGAAACACCATATATTTT.

About this clone itself: At one boundary the junction diverges from the germline segment, which might be a read error. The chain has TRBV7-7 and TRBJ2-1; the match to TRBD2 covers 8 bases. The V gene's germline CDR1 is SSHAT and CDR2 FNYEAQ (reference sequence). This CDR3 is built from 14 residues. CDR3 coding DNA: TGTGCTAGCAGTAGCGCCGGGACTAGCAATGAGCAGTTCTTC. This encodes CASSSAGTSNEQFF.

J is TRBJ2-2 and V is TRBV11-2, with D possibly being TRBD1 (6 bases). The CDR3 consists of 14 residues. Germline CDR1 is SGHAT and CDR2 is FQNNGV. Trimming cost V 4 bases and J 3 bases, with 9 bases left between them. The CDR3 region is CASSSRQDTGELFF. The CDR3 bases are TGTGCCAGCAGCTCCCGACAGGACACCGGGGAGCTGTTTTTT. Drawing the rest from reference TRBV11-2 and TRBJ2-2, the complete variable domain is EAGVAQSPRYKIIEKRQSVAFWCNPISGHATLYWYQQILGQGPKLLIQFQNNGVVDDSQLPKDRFSAERLKGVDSTLKIQPAKLEDSAVYLCASSSRQDTGELFFGEGSRLTVL.

This chain joins TRBV7-2 and TRBJ1-6; D uncertain. The CDR3 consists of 14 residues. Per germline, CDR1 SGHTA and CDR2 FQGNSA. V lost 5 bases to trimming and J lost 10 bases, with 15 bases between them. CDR3 DNA sequence: TGTGCCAGCAGCCACCGGGTCAATGAGTCACCCCTCCACTTT. The encoded protein is CASSHRVNESPLHF.

J is TRBJ1-2 and V is TRBV20-1, with D unclear. V gave up 4 bases and J gave up 4 bases, with 4 bases separating them. The CDR3 loop spans 10 amino acids. CDR1 and CDR2 from the germline V gene are DFQATT and SNEGSKA (reference sequence). The CDR3 nucleotides are TGCAGTGCTACGCCCTATGGCTACACCTTC. Translated, it gives CSATPYGYTF.

This chain uses TRBV19 with TRBJ1-1; 7 bases agree with TRBD1. The length of the CDR3 is 15 residues. Trimming at V came to 4 bases and at J to 0 bases, leaving 5 bases not matched to a gene. Germline loops: CDR1 LNHDA, CDR2 SQIVND (reference sequence). CDR3 protein: CASSTLGQLNTEAFF. CDR3 DNA: TGTGCCAGTAGTACCTTGGGACAGCTGAACACTGAAGCTTTCTTT.

This chain connects TRBV5-1 to TRBJ1-1; D is unresolved. Trimming took 1 base from V and 5 from J, leaving 15 bases between them. CDR3 length: 15 residues. From germline, CDR1 is SGHRS and CDR2 YFSETQ. The CDR3 sequence: CASSLYIGGGTEAFF. CDR3 DNA: TGCGCCAGCAGCTTGTATATCGGAGGAGGTACTGAAGCTTTCTTT.